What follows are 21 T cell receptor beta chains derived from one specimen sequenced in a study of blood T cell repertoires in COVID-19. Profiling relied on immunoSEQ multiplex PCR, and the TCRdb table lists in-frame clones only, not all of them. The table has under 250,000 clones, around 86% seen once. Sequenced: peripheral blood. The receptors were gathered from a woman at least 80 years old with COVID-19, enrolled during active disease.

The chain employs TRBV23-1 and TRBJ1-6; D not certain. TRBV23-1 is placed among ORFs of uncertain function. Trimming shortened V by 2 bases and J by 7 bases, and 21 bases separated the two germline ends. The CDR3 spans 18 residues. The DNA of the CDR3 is TGCGCCAGCAGTCAAACCTTACTCCTCCCCACTAGGAATTCACCCCTCCACTTT. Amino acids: CASSQTLLLPTRNSPLHF.

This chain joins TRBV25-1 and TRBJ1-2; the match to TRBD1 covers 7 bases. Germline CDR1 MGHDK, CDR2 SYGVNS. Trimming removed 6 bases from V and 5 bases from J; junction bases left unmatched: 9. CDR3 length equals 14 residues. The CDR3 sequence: CASRATGLTYGYTF. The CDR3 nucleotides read TGTGCCAGCAGAGCGACAGGGTTAACATATGGCTACACCTTC.

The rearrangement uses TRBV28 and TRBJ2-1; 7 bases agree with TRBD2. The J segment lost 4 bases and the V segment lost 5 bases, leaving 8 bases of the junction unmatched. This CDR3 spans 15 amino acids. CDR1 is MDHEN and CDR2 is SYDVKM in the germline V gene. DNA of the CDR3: TGTGCCAGCAGTACCGCGAGGGAGGGTTACAATGAGCAGTTCTTC. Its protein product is CASSTAREGYNEQFF.

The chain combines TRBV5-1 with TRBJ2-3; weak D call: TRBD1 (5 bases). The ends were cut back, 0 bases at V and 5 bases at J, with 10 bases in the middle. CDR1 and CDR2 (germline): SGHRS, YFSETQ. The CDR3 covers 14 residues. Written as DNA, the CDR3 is TGCGCCAGCAGCTTGGCCAGGGATCGAGATACGCAGTATTTT. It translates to CASSLARDRDTQYF.

In DNA form, the CDR3 reads TGTGCCAGCAGCCCGCCTTCTCGGGGGGATAGCTCCTACGAGCAGTACGTC. Its translation: CASSPPSRGDSSYEQYV. The rearrangement links TRBV3-1 (or the pseudogene TRBV3-2) to TRBJ2-7; 7 nucleotides align to TRBD2. Trimming cost V 4 bases and J 0 bases; bases outside gene matches: 12. The CDR3 consists of 17 residues. Germline V gives CDR1 LGHDT, CDR2 YNNKEL (reference sequence).

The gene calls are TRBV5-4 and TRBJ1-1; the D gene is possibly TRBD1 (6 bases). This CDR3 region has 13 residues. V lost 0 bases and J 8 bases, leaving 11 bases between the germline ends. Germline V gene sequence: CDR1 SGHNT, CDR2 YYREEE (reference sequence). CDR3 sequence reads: CASSLALGAEAFF. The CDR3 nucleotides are TGTGCCAGCAGCTTGGCCCTGGGGGCCGAAGCTTTCTTT.

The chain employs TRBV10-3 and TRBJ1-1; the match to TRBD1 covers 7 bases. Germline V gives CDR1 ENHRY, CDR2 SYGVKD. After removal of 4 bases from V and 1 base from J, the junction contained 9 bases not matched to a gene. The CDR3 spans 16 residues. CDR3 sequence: CAISANPGTENTEAFF. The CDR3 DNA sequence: TGTGCCATCAGTGCCAATCCCGGGACAGAGAACACTGAAGCTTTCTTT.

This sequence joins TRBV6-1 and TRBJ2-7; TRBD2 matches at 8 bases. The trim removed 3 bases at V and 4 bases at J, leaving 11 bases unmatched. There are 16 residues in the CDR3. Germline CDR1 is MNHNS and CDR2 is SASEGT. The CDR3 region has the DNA TGTGCCAGCAGTGACCCCGGGGGGGGCTTCTTTTACGAGCAGTACTTC. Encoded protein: CASSDPGGGFFYEQYF.

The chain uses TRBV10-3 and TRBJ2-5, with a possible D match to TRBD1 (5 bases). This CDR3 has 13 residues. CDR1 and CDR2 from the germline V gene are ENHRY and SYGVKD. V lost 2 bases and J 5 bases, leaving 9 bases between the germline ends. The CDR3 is CAISEDSLETQYF. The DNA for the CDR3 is TGTGCCATCAGTGAGGACAGTTTGGAGACCCAGTACTTC.

The CDR3 region has the DNA TGCGCCAGACTACAAGCAGGGGTCTCCTACGAGCAGTACTTC. Translated, it gives CARLQAGVSYEQYF. V usage is TRBV10-1 and J usage is TRBJ2-7, with D possibly matching TRBD1 (6 bases). V dropped 9 bases and J dropped 0 bases, with 15 bases sitting between them. The CDR3 is 14 residues long. CDR1 is WNHNN, CDR2 SYGVQD, per germline (reference sequence).

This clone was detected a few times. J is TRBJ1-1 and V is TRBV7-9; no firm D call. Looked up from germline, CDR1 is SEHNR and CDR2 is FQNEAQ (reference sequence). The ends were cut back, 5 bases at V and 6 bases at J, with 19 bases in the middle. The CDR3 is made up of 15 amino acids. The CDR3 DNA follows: TGTGCCAGCAGCGCCAGACTAAACATAGCCTCTGAAGCTTTCTTT. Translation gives CASSARLNIASEAFF.

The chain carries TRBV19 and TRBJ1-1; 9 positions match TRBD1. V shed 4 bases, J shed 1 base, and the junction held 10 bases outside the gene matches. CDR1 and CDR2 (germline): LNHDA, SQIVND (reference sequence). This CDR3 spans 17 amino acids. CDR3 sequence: CASSTRHSTGGNTEAFF. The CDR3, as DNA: TGTGCCAGTAGTACAAGGCACTCGACAGGGGGGAACACTGAAGCTTTCTTT.

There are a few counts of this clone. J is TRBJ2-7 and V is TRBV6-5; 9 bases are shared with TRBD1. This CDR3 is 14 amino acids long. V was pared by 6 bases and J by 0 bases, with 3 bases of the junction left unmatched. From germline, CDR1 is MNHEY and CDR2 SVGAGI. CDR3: CASRGGQGSYEQYV. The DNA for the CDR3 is TGTGCCAGCAGGGGGGGACAGGGCTCCTACGAGCAGTACGTC.

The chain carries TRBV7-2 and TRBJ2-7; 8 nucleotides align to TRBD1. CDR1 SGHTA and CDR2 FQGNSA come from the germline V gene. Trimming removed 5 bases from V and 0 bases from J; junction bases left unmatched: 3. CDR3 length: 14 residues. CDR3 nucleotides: TGTGCCAGCAGCAGACAGGGGAGCTCCTACGAGCAGTACTTC. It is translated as CASSRQGSSYEQYF.

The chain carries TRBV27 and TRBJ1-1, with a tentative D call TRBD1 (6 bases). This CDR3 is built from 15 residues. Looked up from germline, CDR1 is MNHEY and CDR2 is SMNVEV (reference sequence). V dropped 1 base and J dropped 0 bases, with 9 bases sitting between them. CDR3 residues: CASSLLGHMNTEAFF. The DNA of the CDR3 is TGTGCCAGCAGTTTATTGGGACATATGAACACTGAAGCTTTCTTT.

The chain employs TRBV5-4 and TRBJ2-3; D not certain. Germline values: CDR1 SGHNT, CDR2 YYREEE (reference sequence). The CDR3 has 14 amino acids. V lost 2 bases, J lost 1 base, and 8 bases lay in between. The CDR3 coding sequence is TGTGCCAGCAGCTTCCCTCTAGGCACAGATACGCAGTATTTT. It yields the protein CASSFPLGTDTQYF.

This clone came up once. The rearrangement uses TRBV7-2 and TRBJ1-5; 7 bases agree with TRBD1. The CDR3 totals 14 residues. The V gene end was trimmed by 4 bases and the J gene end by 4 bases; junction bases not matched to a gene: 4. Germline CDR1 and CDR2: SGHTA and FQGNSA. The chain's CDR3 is CASSSRGRNQPQHF. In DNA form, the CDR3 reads TGTGCCAGCAGCTCCAGGGGGAGGAATCAGCCCCAGCATTTT.

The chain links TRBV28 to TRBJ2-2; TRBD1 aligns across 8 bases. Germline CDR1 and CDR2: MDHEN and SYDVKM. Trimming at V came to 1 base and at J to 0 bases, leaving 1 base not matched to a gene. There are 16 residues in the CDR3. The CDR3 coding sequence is TGTGCCAGCAGTTTATTGGGACAGGCGAACACCGGGGAGCTGTTTTTT. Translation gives CASSLLGQANTGELFF.

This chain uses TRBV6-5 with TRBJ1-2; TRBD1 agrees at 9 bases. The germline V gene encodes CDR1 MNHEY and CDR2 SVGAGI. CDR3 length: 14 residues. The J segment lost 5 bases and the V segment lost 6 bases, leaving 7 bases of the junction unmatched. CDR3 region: CASRKTGGGYGYTF. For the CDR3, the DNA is TGTGCCAGCAGGAAGACAGGGGGGGGATATGGCTACACCTTC.

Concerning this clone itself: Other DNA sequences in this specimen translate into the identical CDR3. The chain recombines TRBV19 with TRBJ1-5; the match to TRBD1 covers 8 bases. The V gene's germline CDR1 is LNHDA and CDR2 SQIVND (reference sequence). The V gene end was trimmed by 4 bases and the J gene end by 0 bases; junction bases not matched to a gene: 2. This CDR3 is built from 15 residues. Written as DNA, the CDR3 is TGTGCCAGTAGTACGACAGGGGTTAGCAATCAGCCCCAGCATTTT. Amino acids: CASSTTGVSNQPQHF.

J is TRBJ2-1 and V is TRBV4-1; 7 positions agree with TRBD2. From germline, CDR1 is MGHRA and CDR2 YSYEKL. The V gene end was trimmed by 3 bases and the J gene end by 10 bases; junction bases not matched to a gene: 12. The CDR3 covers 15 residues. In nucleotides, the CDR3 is TGCGCCAGCAGCCATCTGGGGGGGGGAACCCGGGAGCAGTTCTTC. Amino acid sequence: CASSHLGGGTREQFF.